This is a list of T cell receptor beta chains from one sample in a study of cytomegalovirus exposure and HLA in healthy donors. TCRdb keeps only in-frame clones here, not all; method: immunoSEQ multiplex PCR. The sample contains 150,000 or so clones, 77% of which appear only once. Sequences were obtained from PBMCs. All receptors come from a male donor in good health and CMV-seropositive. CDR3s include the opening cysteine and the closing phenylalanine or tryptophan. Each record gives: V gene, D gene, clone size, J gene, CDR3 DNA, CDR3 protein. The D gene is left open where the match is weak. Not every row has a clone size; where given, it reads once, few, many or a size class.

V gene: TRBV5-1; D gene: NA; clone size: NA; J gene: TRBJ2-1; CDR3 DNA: TGCGCCAGCAGCTTGGCAGGCACCTACAATGAGCAGTTCTTC; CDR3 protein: CASSLAGTYNEQFF
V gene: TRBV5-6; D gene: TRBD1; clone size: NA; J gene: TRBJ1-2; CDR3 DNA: TGTGCCAGCAGCGGGGACAGCAACCACTATGGCTACACCTTC; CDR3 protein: CASSGDSNHYGYTF
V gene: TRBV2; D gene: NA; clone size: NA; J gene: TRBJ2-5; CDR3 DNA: TGTGCCAGCGGAGGGGTACACAGAGAAGAGACCCAGTACTTC; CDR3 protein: CASGGVHREETQYF
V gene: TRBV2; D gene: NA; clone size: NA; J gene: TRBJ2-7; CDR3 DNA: TGTGCCAGCAGGGCAACAGGGATCGGGGACGAGCAGTACTTC; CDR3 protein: CASRATGIGDEQYF
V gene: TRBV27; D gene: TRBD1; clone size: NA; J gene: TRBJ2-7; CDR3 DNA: TGTGCCAGCAGTTGGACAGGGGGGGACTACGAGCAGTACTTC; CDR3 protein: CASSWTGGDYEQYF
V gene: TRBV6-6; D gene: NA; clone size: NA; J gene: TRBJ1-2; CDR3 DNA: TGTGCCAGCAGCTCTGGAGGAGGGCTTGGCTACACCTTC; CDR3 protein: CASSSGGGLGYTF
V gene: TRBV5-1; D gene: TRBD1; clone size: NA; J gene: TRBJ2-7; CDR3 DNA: TGCGCCAGCAGCTTGGCGGGACAGGTCGACTACGAGCAGTACTTC; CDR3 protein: CASSLAGQVDYEQYF
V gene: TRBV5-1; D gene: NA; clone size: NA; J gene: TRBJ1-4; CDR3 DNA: TGCGCCAGCAGACCAGCACAGCAGTTCCATTCCTCTAATGAAAAACTGTTTTTT; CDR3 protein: CASRPAQQFHSSNEKLFF
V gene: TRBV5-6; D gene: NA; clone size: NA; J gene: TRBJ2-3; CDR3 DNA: TGTGCCAGCAGCTTGGCAGGGCCAGATACGCAGTATTTT; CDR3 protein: CASSLAGPDTQYF
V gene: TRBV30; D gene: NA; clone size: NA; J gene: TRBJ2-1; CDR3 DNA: TGTGCCTGGAATCAGGGAAGCTCCTACAATGAGCAGTTCTTC; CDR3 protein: CAWNQGSSYNEQFF
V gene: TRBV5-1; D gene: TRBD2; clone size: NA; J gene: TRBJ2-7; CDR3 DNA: TGCGCCAGCAGCGGTAGCGGGGATATCTACGAGCAGTACTTC; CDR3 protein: CASSGSGDIYEQYF
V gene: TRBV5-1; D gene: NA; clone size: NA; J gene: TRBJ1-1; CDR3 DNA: TGCGCCAGCAGCTTGGACCAGGGAATTTTCACTGAAGCTTTCTTT; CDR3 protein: CASSLDQGIFTEAFF
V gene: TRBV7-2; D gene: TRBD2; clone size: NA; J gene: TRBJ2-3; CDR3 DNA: TGTGCCAGCAGCTTAGAGCGGGGGGGAGATACGCAGTATTTT; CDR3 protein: CASSLERGGDTQYF
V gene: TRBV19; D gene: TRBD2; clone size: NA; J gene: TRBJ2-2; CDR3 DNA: TGTGCCAGTAGTAACCTAGCGGGGAACACCGGGGAGCTGTTTTTT; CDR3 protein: CASSNLAGNTGELFF
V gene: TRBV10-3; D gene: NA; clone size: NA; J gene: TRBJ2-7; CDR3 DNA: TGTGCCATCAGTGATCTAGCGTTAAGCTCCTACGAGCAGTACTTC; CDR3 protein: CAISDLALSSYEQYF
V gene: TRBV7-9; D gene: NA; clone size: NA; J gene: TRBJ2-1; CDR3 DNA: TGTGCCAGCAGCTTAATTCAATCCTACAATGAGCAGTTCTTC; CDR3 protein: CASSLIQSYNEQFF
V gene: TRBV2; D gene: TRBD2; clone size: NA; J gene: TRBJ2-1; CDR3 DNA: TGTGCCAGCAGGCGACTAGCGGCCCTGTACAATGAGCAGTTCTTC; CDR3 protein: CASRRLAALYNEQFF
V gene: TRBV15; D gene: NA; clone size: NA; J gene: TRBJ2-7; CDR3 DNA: TGTGCCACCAGCAGGGTGCTAACCGCGAGCTCCTACGAGCAGTACTTC; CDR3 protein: CATSRVLTASSYEQYF
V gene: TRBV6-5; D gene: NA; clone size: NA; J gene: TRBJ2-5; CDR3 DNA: TGTGCCAGCAGTTCCACCGGGACTGGCGAAGAATACTTC; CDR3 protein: CASSSTGTGEEYF
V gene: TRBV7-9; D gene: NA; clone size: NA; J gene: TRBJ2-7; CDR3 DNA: TGTGCCAGCAGCAAGTTGGACAGTCTCCCCTACGAGCAGTACTTC; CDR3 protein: CASSKLDSLPYEQYF
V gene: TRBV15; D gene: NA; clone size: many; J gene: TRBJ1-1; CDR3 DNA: TGTGCCACCAGCAGAGACAGGGAGGCGAACACTGAAGCTTTCTTT; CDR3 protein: CATSRDREANTEAFF
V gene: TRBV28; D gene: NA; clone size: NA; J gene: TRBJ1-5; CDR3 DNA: TGTGCCAGCAGTTTATCGGGTGTGCGTCAGCCCCAGCATTTT; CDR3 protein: CASSLSGVRQPQHF
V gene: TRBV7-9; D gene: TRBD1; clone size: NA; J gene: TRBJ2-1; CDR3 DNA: TGTGCCAGCAGTTCTCCGGGACAGACGAGCTCCTACAATGAGCAGTTCTTC; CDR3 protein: CASSSPGQTSSYNEQFF
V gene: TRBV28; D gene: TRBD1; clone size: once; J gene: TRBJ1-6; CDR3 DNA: TGTGCCAGCAGTTTAGACTTCCTCGGACAGGGGGGTTCACCCCTCCACTTT; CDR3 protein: CASSLDFLGQGGSPLHF
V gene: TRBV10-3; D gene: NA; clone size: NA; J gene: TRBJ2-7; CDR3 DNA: TGTGCCATCAGTGATCGACGGGAGCAACCCCAAAGCTCCTACGAGCAGTACTTC; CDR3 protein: CAISDRREQPQSSYEQYF
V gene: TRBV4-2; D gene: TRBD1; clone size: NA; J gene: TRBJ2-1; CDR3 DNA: TGTGCCAGCAGCCAAGAAAGACTACGCGGGACAGGGGACAATGAGCAGTTCTTC; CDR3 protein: CASSQERLRGTGDNEQFF
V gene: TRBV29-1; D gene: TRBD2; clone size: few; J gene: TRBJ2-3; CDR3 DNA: TGCAGCGTGGGACTACCTAGCACAGATACGCAGTATTTT; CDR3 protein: CSVGLPSTDTQYF
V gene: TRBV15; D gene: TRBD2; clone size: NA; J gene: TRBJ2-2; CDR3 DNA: TGTGCCACCAGCAGAGATGGGGGGACTAGCGGAACGAACACCGGGGAGCTGTTTTTT; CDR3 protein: CATSRDGGTSGTNTGELFF
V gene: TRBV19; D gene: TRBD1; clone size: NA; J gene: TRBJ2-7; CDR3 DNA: TGTGCCAGTAGATCTCGACAGGGGCCTTCCTACGAGCAGTACTTC; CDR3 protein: CASRSRQGPSYEQYF
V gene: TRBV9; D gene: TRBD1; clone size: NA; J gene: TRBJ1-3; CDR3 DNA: TGTGCCAGCAGCTTCAGTACGGACAGGTCGACCATATATTTT; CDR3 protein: CASSFSTDRSTIYF
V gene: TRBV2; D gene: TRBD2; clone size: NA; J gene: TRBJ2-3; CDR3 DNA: TGTGCCAGCAGAGCGGGGGATACGGCGCAGTATTTT; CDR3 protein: CASRAGDTAQYF
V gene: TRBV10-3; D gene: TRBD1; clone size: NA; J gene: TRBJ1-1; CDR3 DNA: TGTGCCACCGGGGACAGGGGGCCGGGGAACACTGAAGCTTTCTTT; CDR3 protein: CATGDRGPGNTEAFF
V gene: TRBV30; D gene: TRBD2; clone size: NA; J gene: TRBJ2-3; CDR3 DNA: TGTGCCTGGAGTGTTCCCGGGACTAGCGGTTCAGATACGCAGTATTTT; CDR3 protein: CAWSVPGTSGSDTQYF
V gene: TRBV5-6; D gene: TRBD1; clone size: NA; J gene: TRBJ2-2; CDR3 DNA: TGTGCCAGCAGCTTGGTAGGGGGCAGTCGTAGCACCGGGGAGCTGTTTTTT; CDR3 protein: CASSLVGGSRSTGELFF
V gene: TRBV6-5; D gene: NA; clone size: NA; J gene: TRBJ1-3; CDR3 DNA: TGTGCCAGCAGAATGTTCGGACAGCCTGGAAACACCATATATTTT; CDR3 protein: CASRMFGQPGNTIYF
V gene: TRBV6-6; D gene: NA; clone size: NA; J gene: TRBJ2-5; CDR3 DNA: TGTGCCAGTACAGGGATGCAAGAGACCCAGTACTTC; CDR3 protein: CASTGMQETQYF
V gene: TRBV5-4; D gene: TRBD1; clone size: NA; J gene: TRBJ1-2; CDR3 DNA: TGTGCCAGCAGCTTGGGACAGGGGCGCTATGGCTACACCTTC; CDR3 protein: CASSLGQGRYGYTF
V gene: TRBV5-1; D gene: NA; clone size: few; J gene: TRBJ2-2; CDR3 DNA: TGCGCCAGCAGCCAGGGGACAAGTTGGACCGGGGAGCTGTTTTTT; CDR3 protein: CASSQGTSWTGELFF
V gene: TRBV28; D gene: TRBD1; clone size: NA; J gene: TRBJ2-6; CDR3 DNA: TGTGCCAGCAGGCCCACTCAGGGGGCTGGGGCCAACGGCCTGACTTTC; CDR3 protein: CASRPTQGAGANGLTF
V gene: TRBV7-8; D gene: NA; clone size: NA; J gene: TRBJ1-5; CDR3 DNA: TGTGCCAGCAGCCCCTTTCTAGCGGTCGGCAATCAGCCCCAGCATTTT; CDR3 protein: CASSPFLAVGNQPQHF
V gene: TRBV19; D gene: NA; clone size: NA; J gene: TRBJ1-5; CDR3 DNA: TGTGCCAGTAGTATCGAGGCCAGCAATCAGCCCCAGCATTTT; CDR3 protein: CASSIEASNQPQHF
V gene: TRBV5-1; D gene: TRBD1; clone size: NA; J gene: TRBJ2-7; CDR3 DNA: TGCGCCAGCAGCCCTAGGACAGGGGGCGTTCGTACATCCTACGAGCAGTACTTC; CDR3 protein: CASSPRTGGVRTSYEQYF